Below, one T cell receptor (beta chain) is given with its context. Naive CD8 populations comprised CD45RO-negative cells positively selected for CCR7, excluding terminally differentiated effector memory CD45RA+ cells. These data are taken from a study of shared clonotypes between healthy human individuals. Authors' data handling: ImmunoSEQ junction-only sequences lacked quality scores, so their filtering differed. TCRdb keeps only in-frame clones here, not all; method: immunoSEQ multiplex PCR. D and trimming were read from the DNA, whereas the V and J calls and clone size are those reported in that table. The sample lists just over 2,000,000 clones; just under 95% were seen once. This receptor was taken from a man between 18 and 29 years old in good health. Sequences were obtained from naive CD8+ T cells sorted from blood.

CDR3: CASSSYSGTGVIDTQYF. The CDR3 DNA reads TGTGCCAGCAGCTCCTATTCAGGGACAGGGGTGATAGATACGCAGTATTTT. This rearrangement joins TRBV7-6 to TRBJ2-3, with 10 positions matching TRBD1. The CDR3 loop spans 17 amino acids. Germline V gene lookup returns CDR1 SGHVS and CDR2 FNYEAQ. With 4 bases clipped from V and 5 bases from J, the junction kept 12 bases outside the gene matches.